This TCR beta chain was captured in a study of Ad26.COV2.S vaccination and SARS-CoV-2 variants. TCRdb keeps only in-frame clones here, not all; method: immunoSEQ multiplex PCR. The sample includes hundreds of thousands of clones, around 89% of them seen just once. Treatment in this sample: some 19 received Ad26.COV2.S at low or high dose, single or two shots; 5 received placebo; per-sample allocation not given. The samples date from day 63 after the first vaccine or placebo injection. Concerning this clone: The target antigen is unknown.

The CDR3 extends over 15 amino acids. V was pared by 5 bases and J by 3 bases, with 14 bases between. CDR1 is MNHEY and CDR2 is SVGAGI in the germline V gene. Study-level points and caveats: Measurement of non-spike TCR breadth gave similar results in vaccine and placebo recipients.

This sample comprised peripheral blood, obtained in a trial of Ad26.COV2.S vaccine versus placebo. This receptor was identified in a person between 18 and 60 years old who received the Ad26.COV2.S COVID-19 vaccine or a placebo. The chain employs TRBV6-5 and TRBJ1-3; D is unresolved. CDR3 sequence: CASSPLLGGGNTIYF. DNA for the CDR3: TGTGCCAGCAGTCCCCTCCTAGGTGGTGGAAACACCATATATTTT.